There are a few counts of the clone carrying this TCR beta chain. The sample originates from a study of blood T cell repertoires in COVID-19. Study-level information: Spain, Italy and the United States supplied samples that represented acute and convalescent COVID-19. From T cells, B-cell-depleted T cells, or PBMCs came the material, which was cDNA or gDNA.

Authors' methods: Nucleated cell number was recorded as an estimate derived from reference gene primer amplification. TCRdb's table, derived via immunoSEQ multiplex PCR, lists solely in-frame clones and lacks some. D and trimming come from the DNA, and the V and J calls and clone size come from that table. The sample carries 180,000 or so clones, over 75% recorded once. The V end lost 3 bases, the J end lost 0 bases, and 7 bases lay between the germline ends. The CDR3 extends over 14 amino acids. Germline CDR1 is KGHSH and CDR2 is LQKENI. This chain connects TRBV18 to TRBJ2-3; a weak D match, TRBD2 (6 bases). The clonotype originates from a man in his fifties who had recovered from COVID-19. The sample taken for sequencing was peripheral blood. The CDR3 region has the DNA TGTGCCAGCTCACCCGGGGGTAGCACAGATACGCAGTATTTT. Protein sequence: CASSPGGSTDTQYF.